This TCR beta chain was obtained from a study of CDR3 diversity in severe acne. Using its own MiXCR run on the PCR reads, TCRdb lists one record per CDR3 protein. The table includes over 100,000 distinct CDR3 sequences, under 60% detected once. The CDR3 is 14 residues long. Trimming cost V 4 bases and J 5 bases; bases outside gene matches: 5. Germline CDR1 MDHEN, CDR2 SYDVKM. The sample holds a few counts of this clonotype. Sequenced material: blood. This clonotype was obtained from a male donor with acne. The chain has TRBV28 and TRBJ2-5, with 9 bases identical to TRBD2. CDR3 amino acids: CASSSSGRSETQYF. The CDR3 region has the DNA TGTGCCAGCAGTTCCAGCGGGAGGTCGGAGACCCAGTACTTC.